Described below is a single T cell receptor beta chain sequence and its context. This clonotype was seen repeatedly, ten times or more. No cognate antigen has been identified for it. No qualities accompany the bases; no much larger clone lies one base away. Genomic DNA was used as template for profiling of TCR beta VDJ combinations and CDR3 sequences. TCR repertoire sequencing was run on an Illumina HiSeq 2000. The original methods were these. TRBV/TRBJ rearrangement plots, CDR3 size and DJ length profiles, and Simpson's diversity index were used to evaluate the repertoires. The immunodominant clone was defined as the most abundant DNA sequence in deep sequencing data. CDR3 amino acid sequences were checked for sharing between subjects and were compared against published repertoires and the VDJdb database. TCRdb trimmed the raw reads at Q25, called clones with MiXCR and kept productive beta chains. Here each entry gathers all rows of one CDR3 protein and keeps the most common genes and DNA. The V and J calls reflect TCRdb's pipeline rather than the authors' work. The sample contains a few hundred thousand distinct CDR3 sequences, approximately 57% of them found a single time. The biggest ten clones account for around 28% of the sample.

In the study, sorted CD4+ and CD8+ blood T cells from patients with severe aplastic anemia and from healthy subjects underwent deep sequencing of TCR repertoires. Ficoll-Paque density gradient centrifugation was used to isolate peripheral blood mononuclear cells. CD4+ and CD8+ T cells were sorted by FACS or magnetic beads before DNA extraction. This entry comes from a study of CD8+CD57+ T cells in acquired aplastic anemia (dated by TCRdb to the late 2010s). Background for the entire study: A mean of approximately 3 ug of DNA, ranging from about 0.2 to 27.4 ug, was extracted from sorted CD4+ and CD8+ cells. For healthy donor samples, the average read count was about 9.8 million for CD4+ cells and roughly 12 million for CD8+ cells.

CDR1 and CDR2 were assigned from the germline V gene as LGHNA and YSLEER. Between the V and J ends, shortened by 1 base and 3 bases respectively, the junction contains 8 bases. Inclusive of the bounding cysteine and phenylalanine, the CDR3 is 14 residues long. Just the 42-base CDR3 DNA is kept, in frame starting at base 1. On the study overall, not on this receptor specifically: Roughly 30 CD8+ CDR3 sequences were found to be shared between patients and controls, but these sequences appeared to be highly expressed in patients and within the immunodominant clones of the patients. Patients and healthy controls showed no significant difference in CD8+ Simpson's diversity (P=0.060).

The TCR originated in a human donor in good health. In this chain, TRBV4-3 is recombined with TRBJ2-3; no confident D gene assignment can be made. Sequencing was performed on sorted CD4+, CD8+, or CD8+CD57+ T cells (not recorded which) from PBMCs. At the DNA level, the sequence is TGCGCCAGCAGCCAAGCCCAGGTGACAGATACGCAGTATTTT. Its coded protein is CASSQAQVTDTQYF.